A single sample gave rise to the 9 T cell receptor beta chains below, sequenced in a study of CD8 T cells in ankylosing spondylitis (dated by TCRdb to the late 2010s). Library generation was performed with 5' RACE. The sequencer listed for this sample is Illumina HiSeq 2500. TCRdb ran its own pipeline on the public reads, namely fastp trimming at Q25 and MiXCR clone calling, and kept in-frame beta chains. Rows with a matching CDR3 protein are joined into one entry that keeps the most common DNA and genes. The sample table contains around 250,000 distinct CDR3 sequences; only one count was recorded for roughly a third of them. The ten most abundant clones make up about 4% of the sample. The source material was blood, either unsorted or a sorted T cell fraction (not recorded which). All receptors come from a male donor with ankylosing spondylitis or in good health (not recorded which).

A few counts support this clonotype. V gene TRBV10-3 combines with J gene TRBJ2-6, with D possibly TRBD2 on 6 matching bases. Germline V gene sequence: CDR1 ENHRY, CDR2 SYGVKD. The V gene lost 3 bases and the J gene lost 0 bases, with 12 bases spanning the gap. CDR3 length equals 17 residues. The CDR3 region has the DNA TGTGCCATCAGTGATTGGGGGGTCCGCTCTGGGGCCAACGTCCTGACTTTC. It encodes CAISDWGVRSGANVLTF.

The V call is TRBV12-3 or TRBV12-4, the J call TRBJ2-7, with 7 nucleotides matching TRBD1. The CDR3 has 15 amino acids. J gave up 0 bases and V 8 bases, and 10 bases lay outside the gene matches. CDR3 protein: CASSPWGQLSYEQYF. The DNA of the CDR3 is TGTGCCAGCTCCCCCTGGGGACAGCTCTCCTACGAGCAGTACTTC.

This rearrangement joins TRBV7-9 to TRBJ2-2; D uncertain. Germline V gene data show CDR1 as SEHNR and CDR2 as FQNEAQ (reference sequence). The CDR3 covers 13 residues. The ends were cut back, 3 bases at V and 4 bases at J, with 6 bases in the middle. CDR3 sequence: CASSFYITGELFF. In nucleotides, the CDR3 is TGTGCCAGCAGCTTTTACATCACCGGGGAGCTGTTTTTT.

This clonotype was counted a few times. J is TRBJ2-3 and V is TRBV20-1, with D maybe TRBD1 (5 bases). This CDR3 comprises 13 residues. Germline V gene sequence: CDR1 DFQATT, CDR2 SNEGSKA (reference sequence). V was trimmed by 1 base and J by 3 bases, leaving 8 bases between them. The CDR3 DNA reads TGCAGTGCTAGAGGGCAGGGAACAGATACGCAGTATTTT. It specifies CSARGQGTDTQYF.

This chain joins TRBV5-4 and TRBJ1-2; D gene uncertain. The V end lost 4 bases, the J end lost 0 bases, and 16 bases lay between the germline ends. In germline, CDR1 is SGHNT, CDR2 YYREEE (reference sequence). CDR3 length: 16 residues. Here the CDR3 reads CASSPSGALANYGYTF. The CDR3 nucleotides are TGTGCCAGCAGCCCGAGCGGTGCCCTCGCTAACTATGGCTACACCTTC.

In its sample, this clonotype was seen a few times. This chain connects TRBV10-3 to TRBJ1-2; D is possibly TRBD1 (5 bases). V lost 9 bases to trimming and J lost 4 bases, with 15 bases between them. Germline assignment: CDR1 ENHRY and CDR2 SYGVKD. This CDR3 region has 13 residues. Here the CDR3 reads CAMRGSGTYGYTF. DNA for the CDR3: TGTGCCATGAGGGGTTCAGGCACCTATGGCTACACCTTC.

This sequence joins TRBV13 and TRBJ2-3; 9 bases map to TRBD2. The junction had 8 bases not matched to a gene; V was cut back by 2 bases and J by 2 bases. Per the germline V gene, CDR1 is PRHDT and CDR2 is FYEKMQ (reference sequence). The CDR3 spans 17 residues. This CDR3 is CASSLRLRGGFTDTQYF. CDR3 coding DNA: TGTGCCAGCAGCTTACGGCTGCGGGGGGGCTTCACAGATACGCAGTATTTT.

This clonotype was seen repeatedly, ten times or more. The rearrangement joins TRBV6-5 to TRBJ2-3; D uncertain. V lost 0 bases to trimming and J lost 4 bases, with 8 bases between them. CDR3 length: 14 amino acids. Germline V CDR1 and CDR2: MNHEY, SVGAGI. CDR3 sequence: CASSYSSRADTQYF. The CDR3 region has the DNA TGTGCCAGCAGTTACTCGAGTCGGGCAGATACGCAGTATTTT.

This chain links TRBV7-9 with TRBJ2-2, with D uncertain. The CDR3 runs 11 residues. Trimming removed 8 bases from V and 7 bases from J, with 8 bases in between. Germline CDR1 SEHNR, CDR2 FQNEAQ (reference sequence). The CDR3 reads CASGISGELFF. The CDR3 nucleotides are TGTGCCAGCGGAATCAGCGGGGAGCTGTTTTTT.